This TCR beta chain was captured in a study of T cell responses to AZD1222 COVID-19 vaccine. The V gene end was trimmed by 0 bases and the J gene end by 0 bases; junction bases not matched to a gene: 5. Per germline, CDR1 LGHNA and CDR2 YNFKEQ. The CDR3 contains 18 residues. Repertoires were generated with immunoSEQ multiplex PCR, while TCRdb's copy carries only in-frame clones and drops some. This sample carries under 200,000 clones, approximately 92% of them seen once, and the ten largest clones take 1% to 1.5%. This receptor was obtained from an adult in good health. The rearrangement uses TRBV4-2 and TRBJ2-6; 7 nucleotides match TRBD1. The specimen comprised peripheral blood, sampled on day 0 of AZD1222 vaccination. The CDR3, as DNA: TGTGCCAGCAGCCAAGATAGGGGGCTGAGCTCTGGGGCCAACGTCCTGACTTTC. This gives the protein CASSQDRGLSSGANVLTF.